This passage covers 20 T cell receptor beta chains from one sample sequenced in a study of glioma-infiltrating T cells after dendritic cell vaccination. Only in-frame clones appear in the TCRdb table, and some are missing; sequencing was by immunoSEQ multiplex PCR. The sample includes fewer than 40,000 clones, more than 90% of them seen just once. Sequenced material: blood, taken before dendritic cell vaccination. The origin of the receptors is a human donor with glioblastoma.

The chain employs TRBV7-2 and TRBJ2-7; D is unresolved. The CDR3 is made up of 14 amino acids. V dropped 1 base and J dropped 1 base, with 8 bases sitting between them. Germline V gives CDR1 SGHTA, CDR2 FQGNSA. The CDR3 sequence is CASSLGASSYEQYF. The CDR3 coding sequence is TGTGCCAGCAGCTTAGGGGCAAGTTCCTACGAGCAGTACTTC. Full variable domain (missing parts from reference TRBV7-2 and TRBJ2-7): GAGVSQSPSNKVTEKGKDVELRCDPISGHTALYWYRQSLGQGLEFLIYFQGNSAPDKSGLPSDRFSAERTGGSVSTLTIQRTQQEDSAVYLCASSLGASSYEQYFGPGTRLTVT.

Concerning this clone: The junction does not match germline at one end; this may be a read error. The V and J genes are TRBV6-1 and TRBJ1-6; tentatively, D is TRBD1 (6 bases). The length of the CDR3 is 12 residues. Germline CDR1 reads MNHNS; CDR2 reads SASEGT. CDR3 coding DNA: TGTGCCAGCAGTGAAGCGCGAACAGGGATTTTTTTT. Amino acid sequence: CASSEARTGIFF.

V usage is TRBV5-5 and J usage is TRBJ1-5; D is possibly TRBD1 (5 bases). With 4 bases removed from V and 2 bases from J, the gap between germline ends came to 10 bases. The CDR3 has 14 residues. Germline values: CDR1 SGHKS, CDR2 YYEKEE (reference sequence). The CDR3 nucleotides are TGTGCCAGCAGCGCAGGGTCGGGCAATCAGCCCCAGCATTTT. It translates to CASSAGSGNQPQHF.

V and J are TRBV6-4 and TRBJ2-7, with D perhaps matching TRBD1 (6 bases). V was clipped by 8 bases and J by 2 bases, with 10 bases between them. Germline CDR1 and CDR2: MRHNA and SNTAGT. The CDR3 sequence is 12 residues long. CDR3 sequence: CASGTPTYEQYF. In DNA, the CDR3 is TGTGCCAGCGGGACACCTACCTACGAGCAGTACTTC.

This chain uses TRBV18 with TRBJ1-5; TRBD1 might be the D (6 bases). Trimming pared 0 bases from V and 2 bases from J, leaving 11 bases between. CDR3 length equals 16 residues. CDR1 and CDR2 from the germline V gene are KGHSH and LQKENI. This chain's CDR3 is CASSPPGGGRNQPQHF. The CDR3 DNA reads TGTGCCAGCTCACCACCGGGCGGGGGCCGCAATCAGCCCCAGCATTTT.

The V call is TRBV2, the J call TRBJ1-4, with TRBD1 matching over 7 bases. Germline CDR1 and CDR2: SNHLY and FYNNEI. The V segment lost 7 bases and the J segment 5 bases; nucleotides outside the gene matches: 1. The CDR3 contains 12 residues. This chain's CDR3 is CASTQGNEKLFF. Here the CDR3 DNA reads TGTGCCAGCACACAGGGGAATGAAAAACTGTTTTTT.

The gene calls are TRBV5-1 and TRBJ2-6; possible D gene TRBD2, 5 bases. The germline CDR1 and CDR2 sequences are SGHRS and YFSETQ. The V and J ends lost 3 bases and 0 bases respectively, with 13 bases between them. CDR3 length equals 17 residues. CDR3 bases: TGCGCCAGCAGCTCTTCTCGGACTGGCTCTGGGGCCAACGTCCTGACTTTC. It translates to CASSSSRTGSGANVLTF.

The V gene is TRBV7-8, the J gene TRBJ2-1; 9 nucleotides line up with TRBD2. After removal of 2 bases from V and 7 bases from J, the junction contained 6 bases not matched to a gene. The V gene's germline CDR1 is SGHVS and CDR2 FQNEAQ. This CDR3 is 15 amino acids long. The CDR3 loop reads CASSLTGTSRNEQFF. CDR3 in DNA: TGTGCCAGCAGCTTAACCGGGACTAGCAGGAATGAGCAGTTCTTC.

The rearrangement uses TRBV18 and TRBJ1-1, with TRBD1 matching over 7 bases. Germline V lookup: CDR1 KGHSH, CDR2 LQKENI. V was clipped by 3 bases and J by 1 base; unmatched bases: 8. This CDR3 is 16 amino acids long. CDR3 sequence (DNA): TGTGCCAGCTCACCTCAGGGACAGCAATCGAACACTGAAGCTTTCTTT. It encodes CASSPQGQQSNTEAFF.

The chain couples TRBV10-2 to TRBJ1-6; 7 nucleotides agree with TRBD1. Germline-derived CDR1 and CDR2 are WSHSY and SAAADI. J gave up 7 bases and V 8 bases, and 5 bases lay outside the gene matches. The CDR3 is 13 amino acids. The CDR3: CASHRDRNSPLHF. The CDR3 bases are TGCGCCAGCCACCGGGACAGAAATTCACCCCTCCACTTT.

CDR3: CASSASEGAPMNTEAFF. CDR3 coding DNA: TGTGCCAGCAGCGCCTCGGAGGGGGCACCAATGAACACTGAAGCTTTCTTT. The genes are TRBV9 and TRBJ1-1, with 7 positions matching TRBD1. The V gene's germline CDR1 is SGDLS and CDR2 YYNGEE. This CDR3 has 17 residues. V gave up 3 bases and J gave up 0 bases; unmatched junction bases: 11.

The chain has TRBV7-9 and TRBJ2-7; 7 bases are shared with TRBD2. Germline lookup yields CDR1 SEHNR and CDR2 FQNEAQ (reference sequence). V lost 5 bases to trimming and J lost 7 bases; unmatched junction nucleotides: 11. The CDR3 covers 14 residues. CDR3 nucleotides: TGTGCCAGCAGCCCACCGGGAGGCACCTGGGAGCAGTACTTC. It codes for CASSPPGGTWEQYF.

The chain is built from TRBV7-9 and TRBJ2-7, with TRBD1 matching over 7 bases. CDR1 is SEHNR and CDR2 is FQNEAQ in the germline V gene (reference sequence). V lost 3 bases and J lost 3; bases outside the gene matches: 5. The CDR3 loop spans 14 amino acids. CDR3 coding DNA: TGTGCCAGCAGCTTCCGACAGGGTTTCTACGAGCAGTACTTC. It codes for CASSFRQGFYEQYF.

This clone has only a few counts. The V call is TRBV7-9, the J call TRBJ2-5, with 7 bases identical to TRBD1. The germline V gene has CDR1 SEHNR and CDR2 FQNEAQ (reference sequence). The CDR3 runs 15 residues. Unmatched junction bases numbered 11, after V lost 5 bases and J lost 5 bases. The chain's CDR3 is CASSQKTGTMETQYF. Written as DNA, the CDR3 is TGTGCCAGCAGCCAAAAGACAGGGACGATGGAGACCCAGTACTTC.

The rearrangement uses TRBV18 and TRBJ1-6; D remains unclear. The germline V gene has CDR1 KGHSH and CDR2 LQKENI. Trimming removed 1 base at V and 6 bases at J, with 13 bases between. The CDR3 consists of 16 residues. The CDR3 loop is CASSPRNPGSNSPLHF. DNA for the CDR3: TGTGCCAGCTCACCACGTAACCCGGGATCTAATTCACCCCTCCACTTT.

This clone is a singleton in its sample. The chain links TRBV10-1 to TRBJ2-5; TRBD2 might be the D (5 bases). Germline V gene lookup returns CDR1 WNHNN and CDR2 SYGVQD (reference sequence). There are 13 residues in the CDR3. V lost 11 bases to trimming and J lost 3 bases, with 16 bases between them. The CDR3 region has the DNA TGCGCCTGCCAAGACGAGGGAGAAGAGACCCAGTACTTC. Translated: CACQDEGEETQYF.

The chain has TRBV5-4 and TRBJ1-5; D is perhaps TRBD1 (5 bases). The CDR3 loop spans 13 amino acids. V lost 4 bases and J lost 3, with 8 bases in between. Germline V CDR1 and CDR2: SGHNT, YYREEE (reference sequence). For the CDR3, the DNA is TGTGCCAGCAGCGGGGGGTTCAATCAGCCCCAGCATTTT. Translation: CASSGGFNQPQHF.

This clone was seen more than once but under ten times. V and J are TRBV4-1 and TRBJ1-3; D not certain. Per germline, CDR1 MGHRA and CDR2 YSYEKL. The CDR3 is made up of 16 amino acids. V lost 5 bases, J lost 0 bases, and 14 bases lay in between. The CDR3, as DNA: TGCGCCAGCAGCTATAACCGAGATTACTCTGGAAACACCATATATTTT. Translating it yields CASSYNRDYSGNTIYF.

The rearrangement uses TRBV7-9 and TRBJ2-1, with TRBD2 identical over 7 bases. J gave up 5 bases and V 1 base, and 2 bases lay outside the gene matches. This CDR3 is 14 amino acids long. The germline V gene has CDR1 SEHNR and CDR2 FQNEAQ (reference sequence). This chain's CDR3 is CASSLGTRNNEQFF. CDR3 DNA: TGTGCCAGCAGCTTAGGGACTAGGAACAATGAGCAGTTCTTC.

The chain has TRBV2 and TRBJ2-7; 9 bases align to TRBD1. V shed 1 base and J 10 bases; nucleotides not matched to a gene: 5. The CDR3 covers 13 residues. The germline CDR1 and CDR2 sequences are SNHLY and FYNNEI. The CDR3 is CASSEGQGGIQYF. In DNA form, the CDR3 reads TGTGCCAGCAGTGAAGGACAGGGGGGAATCCAGTACTTC.